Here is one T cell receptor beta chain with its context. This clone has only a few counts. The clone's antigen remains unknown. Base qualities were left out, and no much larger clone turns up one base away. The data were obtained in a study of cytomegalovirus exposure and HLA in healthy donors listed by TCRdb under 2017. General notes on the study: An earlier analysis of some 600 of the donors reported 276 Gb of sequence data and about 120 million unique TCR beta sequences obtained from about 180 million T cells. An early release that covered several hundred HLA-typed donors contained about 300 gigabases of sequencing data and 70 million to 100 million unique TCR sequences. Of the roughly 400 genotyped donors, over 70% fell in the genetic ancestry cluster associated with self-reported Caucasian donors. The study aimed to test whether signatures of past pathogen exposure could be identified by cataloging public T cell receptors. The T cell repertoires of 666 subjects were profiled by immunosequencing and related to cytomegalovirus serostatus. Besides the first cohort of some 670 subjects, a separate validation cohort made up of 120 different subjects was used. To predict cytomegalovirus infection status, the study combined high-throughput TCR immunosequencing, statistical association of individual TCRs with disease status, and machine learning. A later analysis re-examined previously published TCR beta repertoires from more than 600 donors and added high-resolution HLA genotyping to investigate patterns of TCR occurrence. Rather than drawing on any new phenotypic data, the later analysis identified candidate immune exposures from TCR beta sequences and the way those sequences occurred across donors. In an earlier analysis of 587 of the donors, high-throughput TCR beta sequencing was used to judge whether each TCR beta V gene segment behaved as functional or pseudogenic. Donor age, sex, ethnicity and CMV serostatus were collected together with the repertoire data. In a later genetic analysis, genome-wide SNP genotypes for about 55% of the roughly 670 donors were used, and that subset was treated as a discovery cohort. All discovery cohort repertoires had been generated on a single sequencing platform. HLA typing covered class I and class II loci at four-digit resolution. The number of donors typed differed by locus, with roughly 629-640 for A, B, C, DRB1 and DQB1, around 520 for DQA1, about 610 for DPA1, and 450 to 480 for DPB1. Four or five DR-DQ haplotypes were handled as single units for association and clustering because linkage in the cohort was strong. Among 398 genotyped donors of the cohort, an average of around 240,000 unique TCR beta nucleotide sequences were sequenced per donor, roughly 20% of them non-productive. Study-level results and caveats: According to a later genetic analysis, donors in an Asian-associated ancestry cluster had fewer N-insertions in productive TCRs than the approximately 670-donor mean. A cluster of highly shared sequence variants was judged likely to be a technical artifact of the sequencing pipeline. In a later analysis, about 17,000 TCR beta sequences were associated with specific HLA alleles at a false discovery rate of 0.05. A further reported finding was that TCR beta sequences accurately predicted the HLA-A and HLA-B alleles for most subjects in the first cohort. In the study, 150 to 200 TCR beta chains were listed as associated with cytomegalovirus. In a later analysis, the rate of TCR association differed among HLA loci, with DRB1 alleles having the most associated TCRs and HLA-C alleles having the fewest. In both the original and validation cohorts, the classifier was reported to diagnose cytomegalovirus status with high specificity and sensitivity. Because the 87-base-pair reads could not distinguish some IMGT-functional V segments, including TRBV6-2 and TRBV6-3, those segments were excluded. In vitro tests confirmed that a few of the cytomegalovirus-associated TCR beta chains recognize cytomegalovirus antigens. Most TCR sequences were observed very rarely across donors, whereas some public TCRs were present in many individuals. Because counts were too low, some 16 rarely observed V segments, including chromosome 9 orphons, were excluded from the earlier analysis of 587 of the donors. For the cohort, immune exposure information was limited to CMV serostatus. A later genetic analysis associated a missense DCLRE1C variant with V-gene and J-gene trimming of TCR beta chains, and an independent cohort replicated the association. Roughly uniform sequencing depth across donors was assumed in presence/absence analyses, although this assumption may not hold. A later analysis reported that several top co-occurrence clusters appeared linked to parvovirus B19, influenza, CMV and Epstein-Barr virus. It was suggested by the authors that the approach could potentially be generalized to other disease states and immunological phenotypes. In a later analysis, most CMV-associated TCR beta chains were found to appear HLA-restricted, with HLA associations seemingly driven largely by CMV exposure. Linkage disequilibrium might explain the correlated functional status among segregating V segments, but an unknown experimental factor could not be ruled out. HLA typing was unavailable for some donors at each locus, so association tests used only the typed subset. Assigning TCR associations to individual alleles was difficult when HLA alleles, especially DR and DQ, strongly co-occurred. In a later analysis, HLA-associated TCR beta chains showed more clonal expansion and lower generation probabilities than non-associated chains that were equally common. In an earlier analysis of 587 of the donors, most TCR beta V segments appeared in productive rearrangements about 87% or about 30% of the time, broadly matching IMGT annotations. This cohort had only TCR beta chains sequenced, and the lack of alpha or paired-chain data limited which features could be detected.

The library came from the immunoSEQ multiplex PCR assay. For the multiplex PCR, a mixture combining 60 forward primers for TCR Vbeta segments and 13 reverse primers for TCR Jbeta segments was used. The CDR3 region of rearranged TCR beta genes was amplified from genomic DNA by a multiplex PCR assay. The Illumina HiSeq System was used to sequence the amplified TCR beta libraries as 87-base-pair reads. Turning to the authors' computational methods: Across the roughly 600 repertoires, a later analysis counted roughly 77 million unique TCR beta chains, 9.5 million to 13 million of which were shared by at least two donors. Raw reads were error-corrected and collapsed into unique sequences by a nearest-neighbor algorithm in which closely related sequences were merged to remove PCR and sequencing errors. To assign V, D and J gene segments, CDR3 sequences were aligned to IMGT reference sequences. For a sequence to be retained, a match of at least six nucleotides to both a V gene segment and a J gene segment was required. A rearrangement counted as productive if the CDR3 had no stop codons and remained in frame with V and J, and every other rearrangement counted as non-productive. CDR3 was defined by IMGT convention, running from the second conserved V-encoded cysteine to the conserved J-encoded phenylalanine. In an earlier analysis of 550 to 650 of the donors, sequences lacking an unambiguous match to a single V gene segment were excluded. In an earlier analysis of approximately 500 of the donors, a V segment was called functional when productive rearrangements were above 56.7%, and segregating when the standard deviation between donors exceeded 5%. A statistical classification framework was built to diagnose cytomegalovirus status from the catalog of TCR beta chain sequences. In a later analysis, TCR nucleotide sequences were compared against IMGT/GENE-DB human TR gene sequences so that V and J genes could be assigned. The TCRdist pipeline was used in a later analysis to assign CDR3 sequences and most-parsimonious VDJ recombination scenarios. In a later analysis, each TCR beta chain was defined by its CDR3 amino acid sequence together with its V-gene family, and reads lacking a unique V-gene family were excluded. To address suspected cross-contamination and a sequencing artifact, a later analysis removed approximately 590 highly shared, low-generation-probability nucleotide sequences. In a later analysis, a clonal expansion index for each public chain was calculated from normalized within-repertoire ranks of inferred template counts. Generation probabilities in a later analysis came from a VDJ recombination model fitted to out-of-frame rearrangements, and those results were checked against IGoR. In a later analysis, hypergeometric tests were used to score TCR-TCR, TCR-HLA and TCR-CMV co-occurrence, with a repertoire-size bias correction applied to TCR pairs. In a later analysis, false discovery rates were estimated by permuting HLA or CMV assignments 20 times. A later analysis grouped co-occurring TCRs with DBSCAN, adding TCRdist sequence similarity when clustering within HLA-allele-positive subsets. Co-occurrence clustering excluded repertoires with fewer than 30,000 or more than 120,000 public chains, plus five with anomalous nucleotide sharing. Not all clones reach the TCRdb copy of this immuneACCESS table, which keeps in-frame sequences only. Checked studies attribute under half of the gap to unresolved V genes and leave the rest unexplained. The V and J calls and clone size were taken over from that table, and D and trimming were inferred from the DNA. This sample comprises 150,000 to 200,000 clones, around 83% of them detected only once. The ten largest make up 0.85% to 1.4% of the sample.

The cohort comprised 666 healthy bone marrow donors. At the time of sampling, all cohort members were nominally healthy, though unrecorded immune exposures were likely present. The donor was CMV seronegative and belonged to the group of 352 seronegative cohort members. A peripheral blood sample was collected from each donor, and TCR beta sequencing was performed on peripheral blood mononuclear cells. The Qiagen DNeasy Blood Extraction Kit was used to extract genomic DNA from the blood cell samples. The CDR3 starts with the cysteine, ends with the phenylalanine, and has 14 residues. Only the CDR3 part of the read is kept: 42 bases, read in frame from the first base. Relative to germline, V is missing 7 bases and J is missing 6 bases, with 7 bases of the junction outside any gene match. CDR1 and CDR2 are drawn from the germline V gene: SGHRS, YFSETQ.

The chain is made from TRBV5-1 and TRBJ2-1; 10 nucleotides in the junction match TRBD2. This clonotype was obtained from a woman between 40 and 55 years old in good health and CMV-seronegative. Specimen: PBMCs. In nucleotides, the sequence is TGCGCCAGCTTCGCTAGCGGGAGTGGCAATGAGCAGTTCTTC. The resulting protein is CASFASGSGNEQFF.